This TCR beta chain comes out of a study of blood T cell repertoires in COVID-19. Using immunoSEQ multiplex PCR, the repertoire was profiled, and TCRdb retains in-frame clones only, with some absent. The table has roughly 150,000 clones, 84% seen once; the top ten hold less than 3%. The V end was cut by 0 bases, the J end by 0 bases, with 11 bases between. There are 16 residues in the CDR3. From germline, CDR1 is LNHDA and CDR2 SQIVND (reference sequence). This chain uses TRBV19 with TRBJ1-1; the D is unclear. The material sequenced was peripheral blood. This clonotype was sampled from a woman over 75 with COVID-19, enrolled during active disease. The CDR3 sequence: CASSIDRGRMNTEAFF. The CDR3 DNA sequence: TGTGCCAGTAGTATAGATCGAGGTAGGATGAACACTGAAGCTTTCTTT.